This paragraph covers one TCR beta chain sequence. Its binding antigen is unknown. The sample holds no much larger clone one base away, and base qualities are not on file. These data originate in a study of blood T cells in healthy people across ages (dated by TCRdb to about 2015). Looking at the study overall: In model experiments, template switching captured about one uniquely barcoded TCR beta cDNA molecule for every two T cells. Using deep sequencing normalized with unique cDNA molecular identifiers, the study measured how TCR beta repertoire diversity changes with age. Donors were grouped into four age groups: young (average about 15 years), middle-aged (about 38), aged (over 55) and long-lived (roughly 80). Donors of different ages were randomly distributed across sequencing lanes to avoid experimental bias. Two additional independent replicas of 1 million unique cDNA reads from the same blood draw were analyzed for two donors (one aged 18 to 30 and one aged 80 or older). Overall results and qualifications from the work: Observed TCR beta diversity per million T cells fell roughly linearly with age, and a significant reduction was already apparent by age around 40. Because the CMV infection status of the donors was unknown, age-related changes in expanded clonotypes may potentially have been confounded. Estimates of total diversity based on one million sequenced T cells were regarded as lower bounds and as underestimates. Since profiling was done on bulk unsorted PBMCs, naive and antigen-experienced compartments could not be conclusively compared. Compared with the aged group, the long-lived group had more naive CD4+ T cells, fewer expanded clones and increased TCR diversity, a pattern suggesting age selection. Observed TCR beta diversity correlated strongly with the percentage of naive T cells measured by flow cytometry.

Library method: 5' RACE. Sequencing was performed on an Illumina HiSeq 2500. A second about 7 to 11 cycle PCR used a sample-barcoded 5' primer and a J-beta primer mix. Each TCR beta cDNA molecule received a unique molecular identifier from a template-switch 5' adaptor carrying 12 random nucleotides. Each sample yielded at least 2.5 million CDR3-containing paired-end reads. The Mint cDNA synthesis kit, primed by a TRBC-specific oligonucleotide, was used to synthesize first-strand cDNA from all RNA. All cDNA was treated with uracil-DNA glycosylase and then went through a first 18-cycle PCR with the universal primers M1SS and BC2_uni_R. As for the authors' bioinformatics: For normalization, 1 million high-quality reads, each with a distinct molecular identifier, were randomly selected from each sample. Instead of being binned into consensus sequences, reads with shared molecular identifiers were discarded. MiTCR, with a Q25 quality threshold and the strictest error-elimination algorithm, was used for CDR3 identification, clonotype clustering and error correction. A nonparametric unseen species model with Euler transformation was used to estimate a lower bound on total TCR beta diversity. The raw public data were reprocessed by TCRdb itself: fastp quality trimming at Q25, MiXCR clonotype calling, in-frame beta chains only. Every entry covers one CDR3 protein and lists the most common genes and DNA from its rows. TCRdb's processing, not the authors' own work, is the source of the V and J calls. The sample yields about 830,000 distinct CDR3 sequences; 55% to 75% were counted once. The ten biggest clones cover roughly 22% of the sample.

Donors were under 40 systemically healthy Caucasian individuals from Russia aged about 6 to 100 years. Ten milliliters of peripheral blood were drawn from each donor into EDTA-treated Vacutainer tubes. PBMCs were isolated by Ficoll-Paque density-gradient centrifugation, with at least 6 million obtained per sample. Trizol reagent was used to extract total RNA from PBMCs, with at least 6 micrograms per sample. Naive CD45RAhigh/CD27high T cell percentages were measured by flow cytometry on a PBMC aliquot from every donor. The CDR3 holds 14 amino acids from the cysteine to the phenylalanine. The only DNA kept is the CDR3, 42 bases in frame from the first base. CDR1 and CDR2, per the germline V gene, are SGHRS and YFSETQ. V lost 4 bases and J lost 4 bases; the stretch between them is 13 bases long.

The receptor was derived from a man under 40 in good health. The rearranged segments are TRBV5-1 and TRBJ2-3; the D gene is perhaps TRBD1 or TRBD2, as each covers 5 bases. Sequencing was performed on blood. The CDR3 amino acid sequence is: CASSAGTWSDTQYF. The DNA sequence follows: TGCGCCAGCAGCGCCGGGACCTGGTCAGATACGCAGTATTTT.